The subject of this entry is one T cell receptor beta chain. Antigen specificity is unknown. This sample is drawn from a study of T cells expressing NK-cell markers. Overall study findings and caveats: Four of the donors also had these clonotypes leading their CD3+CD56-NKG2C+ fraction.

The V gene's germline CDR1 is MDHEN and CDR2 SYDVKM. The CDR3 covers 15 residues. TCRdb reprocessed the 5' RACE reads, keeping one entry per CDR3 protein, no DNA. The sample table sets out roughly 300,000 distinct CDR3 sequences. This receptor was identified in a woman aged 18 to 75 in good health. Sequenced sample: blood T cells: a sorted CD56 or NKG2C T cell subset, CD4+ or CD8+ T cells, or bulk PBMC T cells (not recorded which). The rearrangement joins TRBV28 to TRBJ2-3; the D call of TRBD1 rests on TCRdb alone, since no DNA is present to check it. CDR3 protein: CASSSQGADTDTQYF.